This TCR beta chain was recovered during a study of identical twins. Findings and caveats of the study: Modeled out-of-frame TCR alpha sharing in monozygotic twins fell below observed levels.

Trimming left V 3 bases short and J 2 bases short, with 8 bases between. The germline CDR1 and CDR2 sequences are SGHDN and FVKESK. The CDR3 consists of 13 residues. Many counts were recorded for this clonotype. Its antigen is unknown. TCRdb ran MiXCR on the 5' RACE reads and lists one entry per CDR3 protein. Among a few hundred thousand distinct CDR3 sequences listed, more than 9% were seen once. This sample also appeared in a second study, on yellow fever vaccine responses in identical twins.

The chain uses TRBV14 and TRBJ2-7, with D perhaps matching TRBD1 (6 bases). The origin of this receptor is a woman between 18 and 30 years old in good health. Sequencing input: PBMCs. CDR3 in DNA: TGTGCCAGCAGCCAGACAGGAGCCTACGAGCAGTACTTC. Encoded protein: CASSQTGAYEQYF.